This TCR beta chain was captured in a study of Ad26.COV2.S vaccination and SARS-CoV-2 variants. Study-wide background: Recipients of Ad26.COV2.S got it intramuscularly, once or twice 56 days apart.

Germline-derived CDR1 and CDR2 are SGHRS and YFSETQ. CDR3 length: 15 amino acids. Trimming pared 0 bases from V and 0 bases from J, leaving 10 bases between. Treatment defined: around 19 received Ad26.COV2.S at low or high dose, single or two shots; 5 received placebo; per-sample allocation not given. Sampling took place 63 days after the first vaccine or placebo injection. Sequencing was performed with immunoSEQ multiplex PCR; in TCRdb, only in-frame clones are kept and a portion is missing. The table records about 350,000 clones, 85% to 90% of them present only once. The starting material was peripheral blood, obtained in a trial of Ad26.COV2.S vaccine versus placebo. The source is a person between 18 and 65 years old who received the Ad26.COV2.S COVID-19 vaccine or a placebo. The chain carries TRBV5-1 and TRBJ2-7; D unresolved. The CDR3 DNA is TGCGCCAGCAGCTTGGGGGCGGACGTCTCCTACGAGCAGTACTTC. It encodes CASSLGADVSYEQYF.